A selection of T cell receptor beta chains follows, all from one sample in a study of blood T cell repertoires in COVID-19. Using immunoSEQ multiplex PCR, the repertoire was profiled, and TCRdb retains in-frame clones only, with some absent. The sample yields under 300,000 clones, about 88% seen once. The material sequenced was PBMCs or T cells enriched from blood (not recorded which). The receptors come from a woman in her 50s who had recovered from COVID-19. Both conserved end residues are part of each CDR3. D genes are given only for firm matches. Some rows mark clone size as missing; the rest say once, few, many or name a class of expanded clone.

D gene,J gene,clone size,V gene,CDR3 protein,CDR3 DNA
-,TRBJ1-2,few,TRBV19,CASRRSWGGPSAYTF,TGTGCCAGTCGCAGATCCTGGGGGGGCCCATCCGCCTACACCTTC
TRBD1,TRBJ2-5,-,TRBV28,CASSGTGLRTQYF,TGTGCCAGCAGCGGGACAGGCCTCAGGACCCAGTACTTC
-,TRBJ2-1,-,TRBV6-1,CASSEAWLTSYNEQFF,TGTGCCAGCAGTGAAGCATGGCTTACATCCTACAATGAGCAGTTCTTC
-,TRBJ2-3,-,TRBV19,CASSRESGTDTQYF,TGTGCCAGTAGTAGGGAGTCGGGCACAGATACGCAGTATTTT
-,TRBJ1-6,once,TRBV11-1,CASSFGGLGNNSPLHF,TGTGCCAGCAGCTTCGGGGGACTGGGGAACAATTCACCCCTCCACTTT
TRBD2,TRBJ2-7,-,TRBV18,CASSPTRLAGPSYEQYF,TGTGCCAGCTCACCAACGCGACTAGCGGGACCGTCCTACGAGCAGTACTTC
-,TRBJ1-2,-,TRBV18,CASSPPQGGKGYTF,TGTGCCAGCTCACCACCTCAGGGAGGAAAAGGCTACACCTTC
-,TRBJ2-7,-,TRBV20-1,CSAPSVYEQYF,TGCAGTGCCCCTAGCGTCTACGAGCAGTACTTC
-,TRBJ2-1,-,TRBV5-1,CASSLISRDEQFF,TGCGCCAGCAGCTTGATTAGCAGGGATGAGCAGTTCTTC
-,TRBJ2-1,-,TRBV7-9,CASSLGPGLIGEQFF,TGTGCCAGCAGCTTAGGTCCAGGCCTGATCGGTGAGCAGTTCTTC
TRBD1,TRBJ2-2,-,TRBV27,CASSSGTGFGELFF,TGTGCCAGCAGCTCCGGGACAGGGTTCGGGGAGCTGTTTTTT
TRBD1,TRBJ1-1,few,TRBV6-5,CAGRDRDPSNTEAFF,TGTGCCGGCCGGGACAGGGATCCCTCGAACACTGAAGCTTTCTTT
-,TRBJ1-5,once,TRBV28,CASSFGSNQPQHF,TGTGCCAGCAGTTTCGGTAGCAATCAGCCCCAGCATTTT
TRBD2,TRBJ2-1,-,TRBV7-3,CASSRTSGNIYNEQFF,TGTGCCAGCAGCCGGACTAGCGGGAATATCTACAATGAGCAGTTCTTC
TRBD1,TRBJ1-3,-,TRBV6-2/TRBV6-3,CASSSAGTGGRNTIYF,TGTGCCAGCAGTTCTGCCGGGACAGGGGGCAGAAACACCATATATTTT
TRBD2,TRBJ2-7,-,TRBV19,CASSPGLAITYEQYF,TGTGCCAGTAGTCCAGGACTAGCGATCACCTACGAGCAGTACTTC
-,TRBJ1-6,-,TRBV7-8,CASSLLGGSYSPLHF,TGTGCCAGCAGCTTACTGGGGGGTTCATATTCACCCCTCCACTTT
-,TRBJ2-7,-,TRBV27,CASSPSVFEQYF,TGTGCCAGCAGCCCCTCCGTATTCGAGCAGTACTTC
-,TRBJ1-2,-,TRBV10-2,CASVGGLGNYGYTF,TGCGCCAGCGTTGGAGGACTCGGGAACTATGGCTACACCTTC
TRBD1,TRBJ1-2,-,TRBV27,CASRLVAGTGANYGYTF,TGTGCCAGCAGACTGGTAGCCGGGACAGGGGCTAACTATGGCTACACCTTC
-,TRBJ2-3,-,TRBV7-9,CASSFDGLSTDTQYF,TGTGCCAGCAGCTTTGACGGACTGAGCACAGATACGCAGTATTTT
TRBD1,TRBJ2-2,-,TRBV2,CASSTTGGLSGELFF,TGTGCCAGCAGTACAACAGGGGGCTTGTCCGGGGAGCTGTTTTTT
-,TRBJ2-5,once,TRBV6-2/TRBV6-3,CASSWPQETQYF,TGTGCCAGCAGTTGGCCCCAAGAGACCCAGTACTTC
TRBD1,TRBJ2-2,-,TRBV10-1,CASSEGQGRTGELFF,TGCGCCAGCAGTGAAGGACAGGGACGCACCGGGGAGCTGTTTTTT
-,TRBJ1-2,-,TRBV5-5,CASSLALVRTNYGYTF,TGTGCCAGCAGCTTGGCATTGGTCAGGACTAACTATGGCTACACCTTC
-,TRBJ1-5,-,TRBV2,CASSSTGPGNQPQHF,TGTGCCAGCAGTTCCACAGGGCCCGGCAATCAGCCCCAGCATTTT
-,TRBJ1-4,-,TRBV11-3,CASSFLGHSTKGINEKLFF,TGTGCCAGCAGCTTTCTGGGACATTCGACAAAGGGGATTAATGAAAAACTGTTTTTT
-,TRBJ1-2,-,TRBV18,CASSYRENYGYTF,TGTGCCAGCTCTTACAGGGAGAACTATGGCTACACCTTC
TRBD1,TRBJ1-1,few,TRBV7-9,CASSLHRDRGTEAFF,TGTGCCAGCAGCTTACACCGGGACAGGGGCACTGAAGCTTTCTTT
TRBD1,TRBJ1-2,-,TRBV28,CASRGATGGDYGYTF,TGTGCCAGCAGGGGCGCTACAGGGGGCGACTATGGCTACACCTTC
TRBD1,TRBJ1-1,-,TRBV7-2,CASSPRQGGNTEAFF,TGTGCCAGCAGCCCGAGACAGGGGGGTAACACTGAAGCTTTCTTT
-,TRBJ1-1,-,TRBV6-4,CASSVQMNTEAFF,TGTGCCAGCAGTGTACAGATGAACACTGAAGCTTTCTTT
-,TRBJ1-3,-,TRBV28,CASSSPATGNTIYF,TGTGCCAGCAGTTCCCCCGCGACTGGAAACACCATATATTTT
-,TRBJ1-2,-,TRBV5-4,CASSIGSRNYGYTF,TGTGCCAGCAGCATTGGGAGCAGGAACTATGGCTACACCTTC
-,TRBJ1-2,-,TRBV28,CASSLPGTDYGYTF,TGTGCCAGCAGTTTGCCAGGTACGGACTATGGCTACACCTTC
-,TRBJ1-1,few,TRBV7-8,CASTPGVPNTEAFF,TGTGCCAGCACCCCAGGGGTACCGAACACTGAAGCTTTCTTT
TRBD2,TRBJ2-2,-,TRBV6-5,CASSLQAGAGELFF,TGTGCCAGCAGCTTACAGGCGGGGGCCGGGGAGCTGTTTTTT
TRBD2,TRBJ2-1,-,TRBV4-3,CASSPGLAGRNEQFF,TGCGCCAGCAGCCCAGGACTAGCGGGACGCAATGAGCAGTTCTTC
-,TRBJ2-3,-,TRBV27,CASSFGAVSLENTDTQYF,TGTGCCAGCAGTTTTGGAGCCGTGTCATTGGAGAATACAGATACGCAGTATTTT
TRBD2,TRBJ2-7,-,TRBV6-5,CASSYSTSGYYEQYF,TGTGCCAGCAGTTACTCGACTAGCGGGTACTACGAGCAGTACTTC
TRBD2,TRBJ2-2,-,TRBV27,CASSLVVGRVSTGELFF,TGTGCCAGCAGTTTAGTCGTCGGGAGGGTCTCCACCGGGGAGCTGTTTTTT
-,TRBJ2-7,-,TRBV3-1/TRBV3-2,CASSPGTRYEQYF,TGTGCCAGCAGTCCCGGGACTCGGTACGAGCAGTACTTC
-,TRBJ1-1,-,TRBV11-3,CASSPGDGPGSEAFF,TGTGCCAGCAGCCCGGGCGACGGTCCGGGGTCTGAAGCTTTCTTT
TRBD2,TRBJ2-3,-,TRBV11-3,CASSQTSGINTDTQYF,TGTGCCAGCAGCCAGACTAGCGGGATAAACACAGATACGCAGTATTTT
TRBD1,TRBJ1-2,once,TRBV27,CASSPQTGRYGYTF,TGTGCCAGCAGTCCCCAGACAGGGCGCTATGGCTACACCTTC
TRBD1,TRBJ2-5,once,TRBV30,CAWRVPGQQETQYF,TGTGCCTGGAGGGTCCCGGGACAGCAAGAGACCCAGTACTTC
TRBD1,TRBJ2-2,-,TRBV16,CASSTGAALGELFF,TGTGCCAGCAGTACAGGGGCCGCCCTCGGGGAGCTGTTTTTT
TRBD2,TRBJ2-1,-,TRBV4-2,CASRGRLAGGWYNEQFF,TGTGCCAGCAGGGGCCGACTAGCGGGAGGGTGGTACAATGAGCAGTTCTTC
-,TRBJ1-1,-,TRBV9,CASSVGFYQGPEAFF,TGTGCCAGCAGCGTAGGTTTTTACCAGGGGCCTGAAGCTTTCTTT
-,TRBJ2-3,-,TRBV28,CASSFRTTQTNTQYF,TGTGCCAGCAGTTTTCGGACTACACAGACTAATACGCAGTATTTT
TRBD2,TRBJ2-1,few,TRBV3-1/TRBV3-2,CASSQDSSGSRPAYNEQFF,TGTGCCAGCAGCCAAGACTCTAGCGGGAGTAGGCCCGCCTACAATGAGCAGTTCTTC